What follows are 19 T cell receptor beta chains derived from one specimen sequenced in a study of shared clonotypes between healthy human individuals. The data were produced by immunoSEQ multiplex PCR, yet TCRdb's version contains in-frame clones alone and is incomplete. Of approximately 2.1 million clones listed, approximately 93% are singletons. What was sequenced was naive CD4+ T cells from PBMCs. Documented subset: CD45RA+ positively selected. The source of these receptors is a man between 18 and 29 years old in good health. Some clones in this sample may be carry-over from other donors' samples.

This chain joins TRBV7-9 and TRBJ2-5; TRBD1 might be the D (5 bases). From germline, CDR1 is SEHNR and CDR2 FQNEAQ (reference sequence). Trimming took off 5 bases at V and 5 bases at J, with 12 bases between the two ends. The CDR3 length is 13 residues. In DNA form, the CDR3 reads TGTGCCAGCAGCCTCATCTCAGGGGAGACCCAGTACTTC. It is translated as CASSLISGETQYF.

This chain links TRBV5-1 with TRBJ2-7, with TRBD2 matching 7 bases. Germline assignment: CDR1 SGHRS and CDR2 YFSETQ. Trimming cost V 3 bases and J 2 bases; bases outside gene matches: 5. The CDR3 covers 14 residues. The DNA of the CDR3 is TGCGCCAGCAGCTCGGGAGGATCTACCTACGAGCAGTACTTC. Translation: CASSSGGSTYEQYF.

The chain is built from TRBV27 and TRBJ2-7; 7 bases align to TRBD2. V dropped 2 bases and J dropped 2; count of bases not matched to a gene: 6. Germline CDR1 reads MNHEY; CDR2 reads SMNVEV (reference sequence). CDR3 length: 15 residues. CDR3 nucleotides: TGTGCCAGCAGTTTAGGGCTAGCGGAGGCCTACGAGCAGTACTTC. The encoded protein is CASSLGLAEAYEQYF.

In this sample, this clone turned up once. The chain employs TRBV7-9 and TRBJ2-2; 10 positions agree with TRBD1. Germline V gene lookup returns CDR1 SEHNR and CDR2 FQNEAQ (reference sequence). The CDR3 is 17 amino acids. J gave up 2 bases and V 2 bases, and 5 bases lay outside the gene matches. In nucleotides, the CDR3 is TGTGCCAGCAGCTTACCTCGGGACAGGGGAAACACCGGGGAGCTGTTTTTT. Residues: CASSLPRDRGNTGELFF.

V gene TRBV14 combines with J gene TRBJ1-4; no clear D gene. This CDR3 has 12 residues. Trimming stripped 1 base from V and 11 bases from J, with 8 bases between. Germline V gives CDR1 SGHDN, CDR2 FVKESK. The CDR3 region is CASSQVPGKLFF. CDR3 DNA: TGTGCCAGCAGCCAAGTTCCGGGTAAACTGTTTTTT.

The chain recombines TRBV6-5 with TRBJ2-3, with a weak D call TRBD1 (6 bases). Between the trimmed V and J ends, which lost 6 bases and 6 bases, there was a span of 13 bases. Germline V gene lookup returns CDR1 MNHEY and CDR2 SVGAGI. This CDR3 is built from 13 residues. Written as DNA, the CDR3 is TGTGCCAGCAGCATCCCAGGGGCCGATACGCAGTATTTT. Its translation: CASSIPGADTQYF.

In its sample, this clone was seen once. J is TRBJ1-2 and V is TRBV5-1, with 7 bases that match TRBD1. V gave up 0 bases and J gave up 6 bases; unmatched junction bases: 5. The CDR3 has 14 amino acids. The germline V gene encodes CDR1 SGHRS and CDR2 YFSETQ. Here the CDR3 reads CASSLEGTDDGYTF. As DNA, the CDR3 is TGCGCCAGCAGCTTGGAGGGGACAGACGATGGCTACACCTTC. Combining the CDR3 with reference TRBV5-1 and TRBJ1-2 gives the whole variable domain KAGVTQTPRYLIKTRGQQVTLSCSPISGHRSVSWYQQTPGQGLQFLFEYFSETQRNKGNFPGRFSGRQFSNSRSEMNVSTLELGDSALYLCASSLEGTDDGYTFGSGTRLTVV.

V gene TRBV5-1 combines with J gene TRBJ2-1; 10 nucleotides agree with TRBD2. The germline V gene encodes CDR1 SGHRS and CDR2 YFSETQ. J lost 2 bases, V lost 9 bases, and 11 bases had no gene match. CDR3 length: 16 amino acids. In DNA, the CDR3 is TGCGCCACCAAACCGGCCGGGACTAGCGCCTACAATGAGCAGTTCTTC. The encoded protein is CATKPAGTSAYNEQFF.

The chain links TRBV7-3 to TRBJ1-2; D is perhaps TRBD1 (5 bases). CDR3 length: 15 amino acids. CDR1 is SGHTA and CDR2 is FQGTGA in the germline V gene. Trimming removed 5 bases at V and 4 bases at J, with 17 bases between. In DNA, the CDR3 is TGTGCCAGCAGCCCCGGACATCGGGTGGCCTATGGCTACACCTTC. This encodes CASSPGHRVAYGYTF.

This clone was detected once. Other DNA sequences in the same sample also yield this CDR3. V is TRBV6-5 and J is TRBJ1-1; D is unclear. Germline V gives CDR1 MNHEY, CDR2 SVGAGI. V was pared by 5 bases and J by 0 bases, with 10 bases between. CDR3 length equals 14 residues. CDR3 sequence: CASSLREVNTEAFF. CDR3 nucleotide sequence: TGTGCCAGCAGTCTCCGGGAGGTGAACACTGAAGCTTTCTTT.

This sequence joins TRBV19 and TRBJ2-2; D not certain. CDR1 is LNHDA, CDR2 SQIVND, per germline (reference sequence). The V gene lost 5 bases and the J gene lost 7 bases, with 8 bases spanning the gap. The CDR3 is made up of 12 amino acids. CDR3 sequence: CASSVSSGELFF. Here the CDR3 DNA reads TGTGCCAGTAGTGTATCGAGCGGGGAGCTGTTTTTT. The variable domain in full, completed from reference TRBV19 and TRBJ2-2, reads DGGITQSPKYLFRKEGQNVTLSCEQNLNHDAMYWYRQDPGQGLRLIYYSQIVNDFQKGDIAEGYSVSREKKESFPLTVTSAQKNPTAFYLCASSVSSGELFFGEGSRLTVL.

This chain uses TRBV4-2 with TRBJ2-7; 10 bases align to TRBD2. The CDR3 has 16 residues. Per germline, CDR1 LGHNA and CDR2 YNFKEQ. V was pared by 1 base and J by 4 bases, with 7 bases of the junction left unmatched. The DNA of the CDR3 is TGTGCCAGCAGCCAAGGGTCTAGCGGGAGATATTACGAGCAGTACTTC. Protein: CASSQGSSGRYYEQYF.

The chain links TRBV5-6 to TRBJ1-3; no clear D. The V and J ends lost 4 bases and 0 bases respectively, with 11 bases between them. This CDR3 comprises 15 residues. CDR1 and CDR2 from the germline V gene are SGHDT and YYEEEE. The CDR3, as DNA: TGTGCCAGCAGCCCAGGCCTCAGCTCTGGAAACACCATATATTTT. Amino acid sequence: CASSPGLSSGNTIYF.

CDR3 sequence reads: CASSALAGFYVDTQYF. In DNA form, the CDR3 reads TGTGCCAGCAGCGCCCTAGCGGGTTTTTACGTAGATACGCAGTATTTT. V gene TRBV9 combines with J gene TRBJ2-3, with 8 bases identical to TRBD2. CDR3 length: 16 amino acids. Trimming removed 3 bases from V and 5 bases from J; junction bases left unmatched: 11. CDR1 is SGDLS, CDR2 YYNGEE, per germline.

This clone was seen a single time. The chain uses TRBV5-1 and TRBJ2-7; the match to TRBD2 covers 10 bases. CDR1 and CDR2 from the germline V gene are SGHRS and YFSETQ. V was pared by 0 bases and J by 6 bases, with 6 bases of the junction left unmatched. This CDR3 comprises 15 residues. The CDR3 protein is CASSLELAGSGEQYF. CDR3 DNA: TGCGCCAGCAGCTTGGAACTAGCGGGATCTGGCGAGCAGTACTTC.

About this clone itself: This sample includes further DNA sequences coding for the same CDR3. This CDR3 reads CASSLVGGGTEAFF. The CDR3 nucleotides read TGTGCCAGCAGCTTAGTTGGGGGTGGGACTGAAGCTTTCTTT. The gene calls are TRBV7-9 and TRBJ1-1, with D possibly being TRBD1 (5 bases). The germline CDR1 and CDR2 sequences are SEHNR and FQNEAQ (reference sequence). CDR3 length: 14 amino acids. V shed 1 base and J shed 5 bases, with 11 bases lying between them.

The CDR3 sequence is CASSISLAGGRPYNEQFF. Written as DNA, the CDR3 is TGTGCCAGTAGTATTTCCCTAGCGGGAGGGAGGCCCTACAATGAGCAGTTCTTC. J is TRBJ2-1 and V is TRBV19, with TRBD2 identical over 12 bases. After removal of 3 bases from V and 2 bases from J, the junction contained 8 bases not matched to a gene. In germline, CDR1 is LNHDA, CDR2 SQIVND (reference sequence). The CDR3 contains 18 residues. Variable domain in full (rest from reference TRBV19 and TRBJ2-1): DGGITQSPKYLFRKEGQNVTLSCEQNLNHDAMYWYRQDPGQGLRLIYYSQIVNDFQKGDIAEGYSVSREKKESFPLTVTSAQKNPTAFYLCASSISLAGGRPYNEQFFGPGTRLTVL.

The chain uses TRBV28 and TRBJ1-3; D might be TRBD1 (5 bases). Germline CDR1 reads MDHEN; CDR2 reads SYDVKM. V lost 6 bases to trimming and J lost 3 bases, with 21 bases between them. The CDR3 is made up of 17 amino acids. The CDR3 DNA reads as TGTGCCAGCAGCCTCTTAGGGGTGGGAACAAGTGGAAACACCATATATTTT. This codes for CASSLLGVGTSGNTIYF.

With regard to this clone: One junction end does not reproduce the germline sequence, and a read error may be involved. V usage is TRBV2 and J usage is TRBJ2-2; 7 nucleotides line up with TRBD2. This CDR3 spans 13 amino acids. The germline CDR1 and CDR2 sequences are SNHLY and FYNNEI. This CDR3 reads CLSERENTGELFF. DNA of the CDR3: TGCCTGAGCGAGCGGGAGAACACCGGGGAGCTGTTTTTT.